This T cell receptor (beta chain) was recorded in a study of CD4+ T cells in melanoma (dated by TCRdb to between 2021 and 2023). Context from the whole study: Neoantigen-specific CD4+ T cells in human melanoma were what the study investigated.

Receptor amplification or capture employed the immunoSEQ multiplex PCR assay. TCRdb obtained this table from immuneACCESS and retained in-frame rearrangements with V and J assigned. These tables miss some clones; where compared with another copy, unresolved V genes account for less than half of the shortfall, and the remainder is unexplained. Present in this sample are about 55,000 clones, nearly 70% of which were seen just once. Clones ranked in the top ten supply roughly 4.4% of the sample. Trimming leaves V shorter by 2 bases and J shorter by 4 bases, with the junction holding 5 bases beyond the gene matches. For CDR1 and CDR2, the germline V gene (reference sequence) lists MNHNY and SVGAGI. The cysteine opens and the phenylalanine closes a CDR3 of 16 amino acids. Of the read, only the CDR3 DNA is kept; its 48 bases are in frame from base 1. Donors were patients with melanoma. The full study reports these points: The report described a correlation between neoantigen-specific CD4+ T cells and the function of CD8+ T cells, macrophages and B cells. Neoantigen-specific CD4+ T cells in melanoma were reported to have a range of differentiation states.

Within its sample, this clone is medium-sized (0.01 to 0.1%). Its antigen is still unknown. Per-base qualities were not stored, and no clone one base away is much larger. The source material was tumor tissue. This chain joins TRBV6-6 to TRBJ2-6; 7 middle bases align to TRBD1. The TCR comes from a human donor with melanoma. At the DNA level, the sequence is TGTGCCAGCAGTTACCCGGGACAGCGGGGGGCCAACGTCCTGACTTTC. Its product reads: CASSYPGQRGANVLTF.